The 24 T cell receptor beta chains below come from one sample, sequenced in a study of control samples from healthy donors and cancer patients (dated by TCRdb to 2018 to 2021). Library prep was done by the immunoSEQ multiplex PCR assay. The table comes from immuneACCESS by way of TCRdb, which keeps in-frame sequences with V and J called. Part of the clones is missing from these tables; in studies checked, under half for an unresolved V gene and the rest for unknown reasons. Present in this sample are 150,000 to 200,000 clones, 75% to 95% of which were seen just once. The ten largest account for roughly 2% of the sample. The sequencing input was blood. Source of these receptors: a woman in her 40s in good health.

This chain connects TRBV10-3 to TRBJ1-1; perhaps TRBD1 as D (5 bases). The CDR3 spans 16 residues. V lost 0 bases to trimming and J lost 0 bases, with 11 bases between them. From germline, CDR1 is ENHRY and CDR2 SYGVKD. This chain's CDR3 is CAISESAGRVNTEAFF. In DNA, the CDR3 is TGTGCCATCAGTGAGTCAGCCGGCAGGGTGAACACTGAAGCTTTCTTT.

The chain's CDR3 is CASSRLPGQTSTDTQYF. DNA for the CDR3: TGTGCCAGCAGTCGACTCCCGGGACAGACTAGCACAGATACGCAGTATTTT. V gene TRBV14 combines with J gene TRBJ2-3; 7 nucleotides line up with TRBD1. The V gene's germline CDR1 is SGHDN and CDR2 FVKESK. With V trimmed by 6 bases and J by 0 bases, 12 bases remained unmatched. This CDR3 contains 17 residues.

In its sample, this clone was seen once. This chain connects TRBV20-1 to TRBJ2-3; 7 bases map to TRBD2. Germline-derived CDR1 and CDR2 are DFQATT and SNEGSKA (reference sequence). The CDR3 totals 14 residues. After removal of 3 bases from V and 0 bases from J, the junction contained 3 bases not matched to a gene. This chain's CDR3 is CSASSGGSTDTQYF. CDR3 nucleotide sequence: TGCAGTGCTAGTTCGGGGGGAAGCACAGATACGCAGTATTTT.

The J gene is TRBJ2-1, the V gene TRBV7-9; D may be TRBD2 (5 bases). The CDR3 runs to 14 residues. Germline assignment: CDR1 SEHNR and CDR2 FQNEAQ (reference sequence). V shed 7 bases and J shed 4 bases, with 14 bases lying between them. The CDR3 loop reads CASNRDYSYNEQFF. For the CDR3, the DNA is TGTGCCAGCAATCGAGACTACAGTTACAATGAGCAGTTCTTC. The variable domain in full, with the rest retrieved from reference TRBV7-9 and TRBJ2-1, is DTGVSQNPRHKITKRGQNVTFRCDPISEHNRLYWYRQTLGQGPEFLTYFQNEAQLEKSRLLSDRFSAERPKGSFSTLEIQRTEQGDSAMYLCASNRDYSYNEQFFGPGTRLTVL.

The V call is TRBV10-3, the J call TRBJ2-5, with a possible D match to TRBD2 (8 bases). The germline V gene has CDR1 ENHRY and CDR2 SYGVKD. V was cut by 2 bases and J by 4 bases, with 26 bases left in between. CDR3 length equals 19 residues. The CDR3 reads CAISEPQGVPAGAGETQYF. The CDR3 bases are TGTGCCATCAGTGAGCCGCAGGGGGTACCAGCGGGGGCGGGAGAGACCCAGTACTTC.

The chain uses TRBV29-1 and TRBJ1-1; D not resolved. The CDR3 spans 12 residues. V shed 2 bases and J shed 8 bases, with 12 bases lying between them. Germline loops: CDR1 SQVTM, CDR2 ANQGSEA. DNA of the CDR3: TGCAGCGTTGAAAAAACGGAATCGGAAGCTTTCTTT. As protein: CSVEKTESEAFF.

This chain uses TRBV6-5 with TRBJ1-1; D is possibly TRBD1 (6 bases). V dropped 7 bases and J dropped 6 bases, with 9 bases sitting between them. Germline CDR1 reads MNHEY; CDR2 reads SVGAGI. This CDR3 region has 11 residues. CDR3 DNA: TGTGCCAGCAACGAGGGGGCTGAAGCTTTCTTT. This sequence encodes CASNEGAEAFF.

CDR3 nucleotide sequence: TGTGCCAGCAGCCCGGGACAGGGCGGAGAGACCCAGTACTTC. Its translation: CASSPGQGGETQYF. The chain employs TRBV7-9 and TRBJ2-5, with 9 nucleotides matching TRBD1. This CDR3 region has 14 residues. Unmatched junction bases numbered 5, after V lost 5 bases and J lost 4 bases. From germline, CDR1 is SEHNR and CDR2 FQNEAQ (reference sequence).

V and J are TRBV5-1 and TRBJ1-4; D is unresolved. Per the germline V gene, CDR1 is SGHRS and CDR2 is YFSETQ. This CDR3 is 15 amino acids long. V lost 0 bases to trimming and J lost 8 bases, with 14 bases between them. The CDR3 reads CASSLDMGAGEKLFF. CDR3 coding DNA: TGCGCCAGCAGCTTGGATATGGGAGCAGGAGAAAAACTGTTTTTT.

This chain uses TRBV7-8 with TRBJ1-1; the D gene is possibly TRBD1 (5 bases). Trimming removed 1 base from V and 1 base from J, with 10 bases in between. Germline V gene lookup returns CDR1 SGHVS and CDR2 FQNEAQ. This CDR3 spans 15 amino acids. The CDR3 sequence: CASSLGQRPNTEAFF. The CDR3 DNA reads TGTGCCAGCAGCTTAGGACAGCGACCGAACACTGAAGCTTTCTTT.

V is TRBV6-5 and J is TRBJ1-1; 8 nucleotides match TRBD1. CDR3 length equals 13 residues. The junction had 7 bases not matched to a gene; V was cut back by 8 bases and J by 5 bases. Germline loops: CDR1 MNHEY, CDR2 SVGAGI. The CDR3 DNA follows: TGTGCCAGCGCAACAGGGGGGAGAACTGAAGCTTTCTTT. Its translation is CASATGGRTEAFF.

The chain links TRBV6-5 to TRBJ2-7; weak D call: TRBD2 (5 bases). The V end lost 6 bases, the J end lost 4 bases, and 13 bases lay between the germline ends. The germline CDR1 and CDR2 sequences are MNHEY and SVGAGI. CDR3 length: 13 residues. This CDR3 reads CASSYQWEYEQYF. In nucleotides, the CDR3 is TGTGCCAGCAGCTACCAGTGGGAGTACGAGCAGTACTTC.

This clone was counted only a few times. This chain joins TRBV6-1 and TRBJ1-2; D might be TRBD1 (6 bases). Trimming took off 1 base at V and 8 bases at J, with 20 bases between the two ends. CDR1 is MNHNS, CDR2 SASEGT, per germline. The CDR3 sequence is 16 residues long. Written as DNA, the CDR3 is TGTGCCAGCAGTGAAGAGGGGACCGGTCCAGGGGAAGGCTACACCTTC. This encodes CASSEEGTGPGEGYTF.

The rearrangement uses TRBV18 and TRBJ2-7; D might be TRBD2 (6 bases). The length of the CDR3 is 15 residues. V was shortened by 0 bases and J by 2 bases, with 11 bases between the two germline ends. Germline lookup yields CDR1 KGHSH and CDR2 LQKENI. The CDR3 nucleotides are TGTGCCAGCTCACCACCGTCGCGGGGACCCTACGAGCAGTACTTC. It codes for CASSPPSRGPYEQYF. Supplemented by reference TRBV18 and TRBJ2-7, the full variable domain reads NAGVMQNPRHLVRRRGQEARLRCSPMKGHSHVYWYRQLPEEGLKFMVYLQKENIIDESGMPKERFSAEFPKEGPSILRIQQVVRGDSAAYFCASSPPSRGPYEQYFGPGTRLTVT.

This clone came up once. The chain is built from TRBV15 and TRBJ2-1; no definite D call. The CDR3 is made up of 12 amino acids. Germline CDR1 is LNHNV and CDR2 is YYDKDF (reference sequence). V dropped 0 bases and J dropped 6 bases, with 3 bases sitting between them. Here the CDR3 reads CATSREPNEQFF. CDR3 bases: TGTGCCACCAGCAGAGAGCCCAATGAGCAGTTCTTC.

The V and J genes are TRBV12-3 or TRBV12-4 and TRBJ1-1; D unclear. V gave up 3 bases and J gave up 1 base, with 6 bases separating them. The CDR3 runs 13 residues. Here the CDR3 reads CASSFRKNTEAFF. The CDR3 DNA is TGTGCCAGCAGTTTCAGGAAGAACACTGAAGCTTTCTTT.

The chain combines TRBV10-3 with TRBJ1-2; 9 bases align to TRBD1. CDR1 and CDR2 from the germline V gene are ENHRY and SYGVKD. The length of the CDR3 is 13 residues. With V trimmed by 10 bases and J by 5 bases, 8 bases remained unmatched. The CDR3 is CATSTGGLYGYTF. CDR3 DNA: TGTGCCACCTCGACAGGGGGTTTGTATGGCTACACCTTC.

The chain couples TRBV19 to TRBJ1-1; a possible D gene is TRBD1 (5 bases). V was cut by 4 bases and J by 6 bases, with 15 bases left in between. There are 14 residues in the CDR3. Germline CDR1 is LNHDA and CDR2 is SQIVND (reference sequence). CDR3 amino acids: CASSTQGLGAEAFF. The DNA for the CDR3 is TGTGCCAGTAGTACGCAAGGGTTGGGGGCTGAAGCTTTCTTT.

This clone was picked up a small number of times. The V and J genes are TRBV29-1 and TRBJ1-3; 7 nucleotides line up with TRBD1. CDR1 SQVTM and CDR2 ANQGSEA come from the germline V gene. V gave up 6 bases and J gave up 0 bases; unmatched junction bases: 8. The CDR3 has 15 residues. The chain's CDR3 is CSVQGGTNSGNTIYF. As DNA, the CDR3 is TGCAGCGTCCAGGGGGGGACCAACTCTGGAAACACCATATATTTT.

The chain combines TRBV13 with TRBJ1-1; no reliable D call. Trimming removed 1 base at V and 8 bases at J, with 11 bases between. Germline CDR1 reads PRHDT; CDR2 reads FYEKMQ (reference sequence). The CDR3 consists of 13 residues. The chain's CDR3 is CASSLAAEREAFF. The CDR3, as DNA: TGTGCCAGCAGCTTAGCGGCAGAGAGAGAAGCTTTCTTT.

The chain links TRBV5-4 to TRBJ1-2; 11 bases are a match to TRBD1. The CDR3 spans 15 residues. Germline V lookup: CDR1 SGHNT, CDR2 YYREEE (reference sequence). V dropped 3 bases and J dropped 5; count of bases not matched to a gene: 6. The CDR3 sequence is CASSSRDRGGYGYTF. The CDR3 region has the DNA TGTGCCAGCAGCTCCCGGGACAGGGGGGGGTATGGCTACACCTTC.

The chain couples TRBV3-1 (or the pseudogene TRBV3-2) to TRBJ1-5; D may be TRBD1 (6 bases). The length of the CDR3 is 16 residues. Germline assignment: CDR1 LGHDT and CDR2 YNNKEL (reference sequence). V lost 0 bases and J lost 9, with 18 bases in between. The CDR3 DNA reads TGTGCCAGCAGCCAAGATATGCCAGGGGCACAATCGCCCCAGCATTTT. Encoded protein: CASSQDMPGAQSPQHF.

The gene calls are TRBV9 and TRBJ2-7; 8 nucleotides agree with TRBD1. The V segment lost 0 bases and the J segment 3 bases; nucleotides outside the gene matches: 2. Looked up from germline, CDR1 is SGDLS and CDR2 is YYNGEE. The CDR3 extends over 14 amino acids. CDR3 residues: CASSVGTGNYEQYF. In nucleotides, the CDR3 is TGTGCCAGCAGCGTAGGGACAGGGAACTACGAGCAGTACTTC.

This sequence joins TRBV20-1 and TRBJ2-5; tentatively, D is TRBD2 (7 bases). The germline V and J ends were trimmed by 3 bases and 1 base, with 18 bases remaining between them. CDR1 DFQATT and CDR2 SNEGSKA come from the germline V gene (reference sequence). The CDR3 consists of 16 residues. DNA of the CDR3: TGCAGTGCTAGTCCTCCCTACGGGGGGCCCCAAGAGACCCAGTACTTC. Amino acid sequence: CSASPPYGGPQETQYF.